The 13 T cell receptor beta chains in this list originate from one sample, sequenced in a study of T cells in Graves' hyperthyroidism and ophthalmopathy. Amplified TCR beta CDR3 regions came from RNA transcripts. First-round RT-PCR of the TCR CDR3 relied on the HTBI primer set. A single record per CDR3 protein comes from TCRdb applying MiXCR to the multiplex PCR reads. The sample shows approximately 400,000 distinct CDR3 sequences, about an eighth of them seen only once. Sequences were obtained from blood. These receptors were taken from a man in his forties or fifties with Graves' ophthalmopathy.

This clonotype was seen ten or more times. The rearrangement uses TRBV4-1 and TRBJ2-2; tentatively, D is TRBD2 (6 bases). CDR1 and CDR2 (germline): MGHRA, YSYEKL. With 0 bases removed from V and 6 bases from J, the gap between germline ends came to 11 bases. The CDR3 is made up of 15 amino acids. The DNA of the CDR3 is TGCGCCAGCAGCCAAGAAAGACTAGTGGCCGGGGAGCTGTTTTTT. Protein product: CASSQERLVAGELFF.

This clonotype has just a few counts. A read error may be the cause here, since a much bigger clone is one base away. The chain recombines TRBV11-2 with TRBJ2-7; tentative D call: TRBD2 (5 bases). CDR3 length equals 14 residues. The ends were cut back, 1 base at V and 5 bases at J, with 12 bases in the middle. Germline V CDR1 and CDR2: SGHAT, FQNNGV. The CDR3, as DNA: TGTGCCAGCAGCTTAGGCCGGACTTGCGACGAGCAGTACTTC. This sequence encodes CASSLGRTCDEQYF.

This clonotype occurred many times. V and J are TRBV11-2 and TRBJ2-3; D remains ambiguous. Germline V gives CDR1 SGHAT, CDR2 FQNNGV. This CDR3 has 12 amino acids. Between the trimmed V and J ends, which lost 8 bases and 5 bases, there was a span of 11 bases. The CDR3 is CASGVKGDTQYF. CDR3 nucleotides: TGTGCCAGCGGGGTGAAGGGAGATACGCAGTATTTT.

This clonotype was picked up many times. CDR3 DNA sequence: TGTGCCAGCAGTTTAGGGGCACGGGAAAATGTCAGGTCCTACGAGCAGTACTTC. Protein: CASSLGARENVRSYEQYF. This rearrangement joins TRBV12-3 or TRBV12-4 to TRBJ2-7; TRBD2 might be the D (5 bases). This CDR3 contains 18 residues. Between the trimmed V and J ends, which lost 1 base and 1 base, there was a span of 20 bases.

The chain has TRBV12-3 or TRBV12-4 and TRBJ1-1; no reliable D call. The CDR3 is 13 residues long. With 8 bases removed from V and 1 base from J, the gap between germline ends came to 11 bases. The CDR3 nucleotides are TGTGCCAGCGCGTGGGAACAGAACACTGAAGCTTTCTTT. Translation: CASAWEQNTEAFF.

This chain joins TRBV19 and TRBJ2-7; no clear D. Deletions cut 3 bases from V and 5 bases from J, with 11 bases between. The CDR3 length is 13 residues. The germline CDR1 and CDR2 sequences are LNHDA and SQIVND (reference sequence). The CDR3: CASSIPPSDEQYF. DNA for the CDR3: TGTGCCAGTAGTATCCCCCCCTCGGACGAGCAGTACTTC.

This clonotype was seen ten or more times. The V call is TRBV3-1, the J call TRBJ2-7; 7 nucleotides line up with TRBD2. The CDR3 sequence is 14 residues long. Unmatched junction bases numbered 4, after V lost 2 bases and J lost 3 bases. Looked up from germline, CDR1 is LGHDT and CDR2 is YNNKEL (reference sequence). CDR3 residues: CASSQPGEGYEQYF. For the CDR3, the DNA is TGTGCCAGCAGCCAACCCGGGGAGGGCTACGAGCAGTACTTC.

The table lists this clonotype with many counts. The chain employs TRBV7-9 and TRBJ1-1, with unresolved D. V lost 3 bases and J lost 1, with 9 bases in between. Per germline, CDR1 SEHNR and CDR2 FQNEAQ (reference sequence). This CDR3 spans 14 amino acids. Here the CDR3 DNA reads TGTGCCAGCAGCTTGTGGGGAGAGAACACTGAAGCTTTCTTT. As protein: CASSLWGENTEAFF.

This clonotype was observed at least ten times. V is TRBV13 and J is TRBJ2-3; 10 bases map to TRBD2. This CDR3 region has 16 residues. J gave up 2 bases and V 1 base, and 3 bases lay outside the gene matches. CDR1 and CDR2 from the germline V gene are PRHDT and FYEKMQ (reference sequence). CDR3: CASSLVAGGSTDTQYF. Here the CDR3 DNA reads TGTGCCAGCAGCTTAGTAGCGGGAGGATCCACAGATACGCAGTATTTT.

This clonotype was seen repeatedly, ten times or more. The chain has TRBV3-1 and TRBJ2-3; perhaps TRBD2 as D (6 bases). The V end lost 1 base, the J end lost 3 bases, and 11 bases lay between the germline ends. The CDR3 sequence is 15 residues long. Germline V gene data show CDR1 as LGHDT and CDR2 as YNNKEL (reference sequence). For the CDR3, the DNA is TGTGCCAGCAGCCAAGGTTTGCGGGGAACAGATACGCAGTATTTT. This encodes CASSQGLRGTDTQYF.

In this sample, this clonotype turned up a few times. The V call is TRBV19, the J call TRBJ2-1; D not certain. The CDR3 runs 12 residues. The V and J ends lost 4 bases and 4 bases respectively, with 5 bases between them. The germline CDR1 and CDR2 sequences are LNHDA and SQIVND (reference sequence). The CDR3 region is CASSRAYNEQFF. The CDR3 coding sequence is TGTGCCAGTAGTAGAGCTTACAATGAGCAGTTCTTC.

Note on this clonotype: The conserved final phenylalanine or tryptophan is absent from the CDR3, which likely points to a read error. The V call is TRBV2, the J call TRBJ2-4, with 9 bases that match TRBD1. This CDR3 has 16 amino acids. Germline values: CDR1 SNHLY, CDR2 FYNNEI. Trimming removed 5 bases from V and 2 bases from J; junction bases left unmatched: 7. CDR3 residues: CASSQGQGLTKNIQYL. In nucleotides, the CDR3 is TGTGCCAGCAGTCAAGGACAGGGGCTAACCAAAAACATTCAGTACCTC.

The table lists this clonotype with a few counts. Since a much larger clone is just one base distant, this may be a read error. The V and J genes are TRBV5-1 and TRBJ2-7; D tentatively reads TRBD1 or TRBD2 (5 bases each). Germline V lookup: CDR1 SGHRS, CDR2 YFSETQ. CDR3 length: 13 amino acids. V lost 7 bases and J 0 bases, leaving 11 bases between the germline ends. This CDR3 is CASGPGASYEQYF. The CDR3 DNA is TGCGCCAGCGGCCCCGGGGCCTCCTACGAGCAGTACTTC. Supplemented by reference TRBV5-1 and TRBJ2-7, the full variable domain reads KAGVTQTPRYLIKTRGQQVTLSCSPISGHRSVSWYQQTPGQGLQFLFEYFSETQRNKGNFPGRFSGRQFSNSRSEMNVSTLELGDSALYLCASGPGASYEQYFGPGTRLTVT.